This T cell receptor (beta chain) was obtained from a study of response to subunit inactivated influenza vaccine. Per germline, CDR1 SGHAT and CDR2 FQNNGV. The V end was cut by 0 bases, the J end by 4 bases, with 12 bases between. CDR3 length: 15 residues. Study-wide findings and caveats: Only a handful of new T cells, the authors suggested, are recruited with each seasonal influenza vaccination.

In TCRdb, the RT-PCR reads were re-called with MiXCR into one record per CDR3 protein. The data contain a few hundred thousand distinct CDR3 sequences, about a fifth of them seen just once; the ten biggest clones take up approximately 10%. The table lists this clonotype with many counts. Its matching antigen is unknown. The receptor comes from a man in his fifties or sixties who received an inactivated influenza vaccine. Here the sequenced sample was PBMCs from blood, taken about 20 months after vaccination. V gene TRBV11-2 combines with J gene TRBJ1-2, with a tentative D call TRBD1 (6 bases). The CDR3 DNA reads TGTGCCAGCAGCTTAGAGCGGCAGGGGTTCTATGGCTACACCTTC. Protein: CASSLERQGFYGYTF.